This paragraph covers one T cell receptor beta chain sequence. Its antigen is undetermined. These data belong to a study of cytomegalovirus exposure and HLA in healthy donors. The study's findings and limits: A later analysis reportedly found fewer N-insertions in an Asian-associated ancestry cluster than the roughly 670-donor mean. Several V segments, TRBV6-2 and TRBV6-3 among them, could not be told apart and were dropped. Later work showed greater clonal expansion in HLA-associated TCR beta chains than in equally common others. Immune exposure information available was restricted to CMV serostatus.

Germline CDR1 GTSNPN, CDR2 SVGIG (reference sequence). Trimming took 2 bases from V and 7 from J; bases not matched to a gene: 2. There are 12 residues in the CDR3. The study ran its PCR with 60 Vbeta and 13 Jbeta primers. TCRdb's copy holds only in-frame clones and misses some; the assay was immunoSEQ multiplex PCR. The table lists under 200,000 clones, approximately 80% of them singletons. This receptor was identified in a male donor in good health and CMV-seropositive. The V gene is TRBV30, the J gene TRBJ2-1, with 7 bases fitting TRBD1. Material: PBMCs. This chain's CDR3 is CAWSMTGNEQFF. The CDR3 region has the DNA TGTGCCTGGAGTATGACAGGGAATGAGCAGTTCTTC.